This TCR beta chain stems from a study of T-cell memory formation after mild COVID-19. TCRdb redid the calling of the 5' RACE reads with MiXCR, one entry per CDR3 protein. This sample yields approximately 300,000 distinct CDR3 sequences, of which more than 15% are seen a single time; around 22% belongs to the top ten. This clonotype appeared many times. The CDR3 spans 14 residues. CDR1 is SQVTM, CDR2 ANQGSEA, per germline. V was shortened by 4 bases and J by 1 base, with 10 bases between the two germline ends. Sequencing used PBMCs or a T cell subset sorted from them (not recorded which). The sequence derives from a man aged 18 to 30 who had mild COVID-19 (a few samples of this study predate the infection). Cell type and time point are not known. The chain joins TRBV29-1 to TRBJ2-2; no reliable D call. CDR3 bases: TGCAGCGTTGTACGGTCTGAGAACACCGGGGAGCTGTTTTTT. This gives the protein CSVVRSENTGELFF.